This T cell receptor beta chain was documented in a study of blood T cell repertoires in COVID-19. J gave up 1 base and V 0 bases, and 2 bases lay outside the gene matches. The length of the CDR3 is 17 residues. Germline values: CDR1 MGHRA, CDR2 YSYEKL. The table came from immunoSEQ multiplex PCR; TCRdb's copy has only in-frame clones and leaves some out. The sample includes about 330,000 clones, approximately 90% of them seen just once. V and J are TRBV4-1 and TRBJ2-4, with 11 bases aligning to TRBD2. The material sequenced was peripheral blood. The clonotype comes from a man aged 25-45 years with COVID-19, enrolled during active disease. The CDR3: CASSQDLAGGAKNIQYF. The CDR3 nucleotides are TGCGCCAGCAGCCAAGATTTAGCGGGAGGGGCCAAAAACATTCAGTACTTC.